Here is one T cell receptor (beta chain) with its context. Its antigen remains unidentified. It was with a sample-barcoded 5' primer and a J-beta primer mix that a second PCR of roughly 6 to 12 cycles was run. MiXCR, applied by TCRdb to the 5' RACE reads, yields one record per CDR3 protein. The sample comprises 1.5 million to 2 million distinct CDR3 sequences, just under 50% of which are singletons, and approximately 2% rests with the top ten. The sample belongs to a study of blood T cells in healthy people across ages. Overall study: Per two T cells, template switching captured roughly one barcoded beta molecule.

General observations from the study: The fall in TCR beta diversity per million T cells was roughly linear with age. PBMCs were not sorted, which prevented a conclusive comparison of naive versus antigen-experienced cells.

The donors, healthy Caucasians from Russia, were aged roughly 6 to 90. Germline CDR1 reads SGHTA; CDR2 reads FQGNSA. The V segment lost 4 bases and the J segment 4 bases; nucleotides outside the gene matches: 7. This CDR3 has 15 amino acids. The sample was blood. This clonotype was sampled from a woman in her 40s in good health. The chain uses TRBV7-2 and TRBJ1-5; 7 bases are shared with TRBD1. For the CDR3, the DNA is TGTGCCAGCAGCTCGACAGGGATTTTGAATCAGCCCCAGCATTTT. It specifies CASSSTGILNQPQHF.